This TCR beta chain was retrieved from a study of blood T cell repertoires in COVID-19 (dated by TCRdb to the early 2020s). With regard to the full study: Samples covering the acute and convalescent phases of COVID-19 were provided by collaborators in the United States, Italy and Spain. The prospective study material was composed of cDNA or gDNA derived from T cells, B-cell-depleted T cells, or PBMCs. Subjects who had been exposed to COVID-19, were actively infected with it, or had recovered from it provided the deeply sampled blood TCRbeta repertoires that made up the dataset. The repertoires were released in a freely available public database meant as a resource for research on the immune response to SARS-CoV-2. Samples were obtained from the ongoing ImmuneRACE study (first 160 participants) and from roughly 1,300 subjects provided by 6 global collaborators. Nearly every sample came with metadata listing a de-identified subject ID, COVID-19 status, age in years and sex. Where available, HLA class I and class II types were obtained from metadata supplied by the sample provider rather than from assay-based typing. What the work shows at the level of the full study, not this receptor alone: The quantity of clinical and demographic metadata differed by source and by participant and was supplied without curation.

Collaborating institutions collected whole blood in K2EDTA tubes following their own protocols. For TCRbeta analysis, collaborators shipped samples as frozen whole blood, isolated PBMCs, or DNA extracted from either of those sample types. The trim is 3 bases for V and 0 bases for J, with a gap of 9 bases between the germline ends. The germline V gene (reference sequence) gives CDR1 as LGHDT and CDR2 as YNNKEL. From the cysteine through the phenylalanine, the CDR3 covers 14 amino acids. Here the CDR3 DNA is all that survives: 42 bases in frame from base 1. As concerns this clone: What this receptor recognizes is not known. One base away there is no much larger clone; base qualities are not given.

TCRbeta CDR3 regions were amplified from genomic DNA using the immunoSEQ Assay, a bias-controlled multiplex PCR. The authors' pipeline ran thus. Within the assay, amplification of reference gene primers was used to estimate how many nucleated cells each sample contained. To quantify the absolute abundance of each unique TCRbeta CDR3 rearrangement, sequence reads were collapsed and filtered. For each sample, productive Simpson clonality was calculated as the square root of Simpson's diversity index across productive rearrangements. Held by TCRdb, this immuneACCESS table contains in-frame sequences only and omits some clones. Under half of the omission traces to an unresolved V gene where checked; the cause of the rest is unknown. V, J and clone size reflect that table, while D and trimming were determined from the DNA. The sample data list 85,000 to 120,000 clones, and roughly 81% of these were observed just once. The ten largest make up just under 10% of the sample.

The sequenced sample consisted of peripheral blood. This clonotype was obtained from a man aged 40-49 years with active or convalescent COVID-19. This sequence uses TRBV3-1 (or the pseudogene TRBV3-2) and TRBJ2-7; TRBD2 is a possible D gene, resting on 5 matching bases. Here the CDR3 is given as CASSQFAGSYEQYF. Read as DNA, the sequence is TGTGCCAGCAGCCAGTTTGCGGGCTCCTACGAGCAGTACTTC.